This T cell receptor beta chain was found in a study of control samples from healthy donors and cancer patients (dated by TCRdb to 2020 to 2022). The library was built by means of the immunoSEQ multiplex PCR assay. The clones in this table, taken by TCRdb from immuneACCESS, are in-frame only. Not every clone is retained; where verified, under half of the shortfall comes from an unresolved V gene, and the cause of the rest is unknown. Across this sample there are tens of thousands of clones, with approximately 92% seen only once. 1.5% to 2% of the sample comes from the top ten. As concerns this clone: It has no known antigen specificity. Per-base qualities were not stored, and no clone one base away is much larger.

The germline ends are 10 bases apart after V is trimmed by 0 bases and J by 5 bases. Sequences MNHEY (CDR1) and SVGAGI (CDR2) are obtained from the germline V gene. The CDR3 runs 14 residues from the cysteine to the phenylalanine. Of the read, only the CDR3 DNA is kept; its 42 bases are in frame from base 1. The sequenced sample consisted of PBMCs. The receptor's source is a man aged 35-49 years with colorectal cancer. Rearrangement joined TRBV6-5 to TRBJ1-2; the D gene cannot be resolved reliably. The CDR3 sequence is CASSYSAALYGYTF. The bases are TGTGCCAGCAGTTACTCGGCAGCTCTATATGGCTACACCTTC.